A single sample gave rise to the 26 T cell receptor beta chains below, sequenced in a study of CD8 T cells in ankylosing spondylitis. MiXCR, applied by TCRdb to the 5' RACE reads, yields one record per CDR3 protein. The table has about 240,000 distinct CDR3 sequences, 10% to 13% seen once; the top ten hold around 2.6%. The sample was blood, either unsorted or a sorted T cell fraction (not recorded which). The receptors here all came from a male donor with ankylosing spondylitis or in good health (not recorded which).

The sample holds a few counts of this clonotype. This sequence joins TRBV27 and TRBJ1-3; 7 nucleotides match TRBD1. Germline CDR1 and CDR2: MNHEY and SMNVEV (reference sequence). Unmatched junction bases numbered 2, after V lost 3 bases and J lost 0 bases. CDR3 size: 15 residues. CDR3 residues: CASSFRTGSGNTIYF. The CDR3 DNA follows: TGTGCCAGCAGTTTCAGGACAGGCTCTGGAAACACCATATATTTT.

This clonotype was seen ten or more times. The DNA for the CDR3 is TGCAGTGCTCCGGATCCGATAGAGACCCAGTACTTC. Translated: CSAPDPIETQYF. The chain links TRBV20-1 to TRBJ2-5; D ambiguous. Germline V CDR1 and CDR2: DFQATT, SNEGSKA (reference sequence). With 5 bases removed from V and 4 bases from J, the gap between germline ends came to 11 bases. The CDR3 consists of 12 residues.

CDR3 in DNA: TGTGCCAGCAGCCAACGACACGGCGGGGAGCTGTTTTTT. Protein product: CASSQRHGGELFF. The chain has TRBV3-1 and TRBJ2-2; D unclear. Germline loops: CDR1 LGHDT, CDR2 YNNKEL (reference sequence). Trimming cost V 2 bases and J 7 bases, with 8 bases left between them. CDR3 length: 13 amino acids.

There are many counts of this clonotype. The chain has TRBV7-2 and TRBJ2-7; TRBD1 is a possible D gene (6 bases). The germline CDR1 and CDR2 sequences are SGHTA and FQGNSA. This CDR3 comprises 14 residues. Trimming pared 3 bases from V and 0 bases from J, leaving 9 bases between. The CDR3 is CASSFQGSSYEQYF. CDR3 coding DNA: TGTGCCAGCAGCTTTCAGGGGTCCTCCTACGAGCAGTACTTC. Together with reference TRBV7-2 and TRBJ2-7, the CDR3 gives the full variable domain: GAGVSQSPSNKVTEKGKDVELRCDPISGHTALYWYRQSLGQGLEFLIYFQGNSAPDKSGLPSDRFSAERTGGSVSTLTIQRTQQEDSAVYLCASSFQGSSYEQYFGPGTRLTVT.

V is TRBV7-2 and J is TRBJ2-7; a weak D match, TRBD2 (6 bases). Germline V gene lookup returns CDR1 SGHTA and CDR2 FQGNSA. V was pared by 0 bases and J by 3 bases, with 12 bases between. CDR3 length: 15 residues. CDR3 in amino acids: CASSLALAGSYEQYF. Written as DNA, the CDR3 is TGTGCCAGCAGCTTAGCCCTTGCCGGGAGCTACGAGCAGTACTTC.

This clonotype was picked up many times. The chain recombines TRBV5-5 with TRBJ2-2; 8 bases are a match to TRBD1. The CDR3 has 15 amino acids. V trimming: 5 bases; J trimming: 1 base; junction bases outside the gene matches: 4. Germline assignment: CDR1 SGHKS and CDR2 YYEKEE (reference sequence). The CDR3 bases are TGTGCCAGCAGAACCGGACAGGGGAACACCGGGGAGCTGTTTTTT. It translates to CASRTGQGNTGELFF.

The CDR3, as DNA: TGTGCCTGGAATAGCCTCAGGGGCGGCTACACCTTC. Residues: CAWNSLRGGYTF. The genes are TRBV30 and TRBJ1-2; TRBD1 might be the D (6 bases). Trimming took off 4 bases at V and 8 bases at J, with 14 bases between the two ends. Germline V gene sequence: CDR1 GTSNPN, CDR2 SVGIG (reference sequence). CDR3 length: 12 amino acids.

The chain uses TRBV6-1 and TRBJ1-1; TRBD1 matches 7 bases. J was trimmed by 0 bases and V by 6 bases; bases with no gene match: 7. CDR1 and CDR2 from the germline V gene are MNHNS and SASEGT. The CDR3 has 15 residues. CDR3: CASSLGTEVNTEAFF. In DNA, the CDR3 is TGTGCCAGCAGCCTCGGGACAGAGGTGAACACTGAAGCTTTCTTT.

At least ten counts were recorded for this clonotype. The V gene is TRBV20-1, the J gene TRBJ1-6; TRBD1 matches 7 bases. After removal of 5 bases from V and 5 bases from J, the junction contained 3 bases not matched to a gene. This CDR3 has 13 amino acids. Germline V lookup: CDR1 DFQATT, CDR2 SNEGSKA (reference sequence). CDR3 amino acids: CSAGTVNNSPLHF. The DNA for the CDR3 is TGCAGTGCTGGGACAGTGAATAATTCACCCCTCCACTTT.

This clonotype has at least ten counts. The chain employs TRBV5-1 and TRBJ2-7, with 8 bases lining up with TRBD1. Germline V gene sequence: CDR1 SGHRS, CDR2 YFSETQ. The CDR3 contains 15 residues. V was clipped by 4 bases and J by 2 bases; unmatched bases: 8. CDR3 bases: TGCGCCAGCAGCCCCGGACAGGGTAGGACCTACGAGCAGTACTTC. Amino acid sequence: CASSPGQGRTYEQYF.

In its sample, this clonotype was seen once. The CDR3 DNA is TGTGCCACGGCCCCGGCCGACAGCACAGATACGCAGTATTTT. This codes for CATAPADSTDTQYF. This chain joins TRBV10-3 and TRBJ2-3; D remains ambiguous. This CDR3 comprises 14 residues. Germline V CDR1 and CDR2: ENHRY, SYGVKD. Trimming removed 10 bases at V and 0 bases at J, with 14 bases between.

The rearrangement links TRBV12-5 to TRBJ2-5; maybe TRBD2 (5 bases). This CDR3 comprises 14 residues. Germline values: CDR1 LGHNT, CDR2 FRNRAP. With 5 bases removed from V and 3 bases from J, the gap between germline ends came to 13 bases. CDR3 in amino acids: CASGPLAEEETQYF. In DNA form, the CDR3 reads TGTGCTAGTGGTCCCCTAGCTGAGGAAGAGACCCAGTACTTC.

This clonotype was observed at least ten times. V usage is TRBV29-1 and J usage is TRBJ1-1; D call uncertain. Per the germline V gene, CDR1 is SQVTM and CDR2 is ANQGSEA. The CDR3 is 13 residues long. V lost 4 bases and J 3 bases, leaving 12 bases between the germline ends. CDR3 sequence reads: CSVGSSGYTEAFF. CDR3 bases: TGCAGCGTTGGCTCAAGCGGATACACTGAAGCTTTCTTT.

In its sample, this clonotype was seen many times. The CDR3 sequence: CATSRDFVYTEAFF. CDR3 DNA sequence: TGTGCCACCAGCAGAGATTTCGTGTACACTGAAGCTTTCTTT. The J gene is TRBJ1-1, the V gene TRBV15; no reliable D call. V lost 0 bases, J lost 3 bases, and 8 bases lay in between. Germline lookup yields CDR1 LNHNV and CDR2 YYDKDF (reference sequence). The CDR3 runs 14 residues.

This clonotype was seen a few times. V usage is TRBV14 and J usage is TRBJ2-7, with D perhaps matching TRBD2 (7 bases). This CDR3 is 15 amino acids long. Trimming removed 1 base at V and 3 bases at J, with 13 bases between. Germline CDR1 is SGHDN and CDR2 is FVKESK. The CDR3 DNA sequence: TGTGCCAGCAGCCAAGGGGCAGGGGACTACTACGAGCAGTACTTC. This sequence encodes CASSQGAGDYYEQYF.

The V call is TRBV30, the J call TRBJ2-1, with D unclear. V shed 0 bases and J shed 3 bases, with 6 bases lying between them. Germline CDR1 is GTSNPN and CDR2 is SVGIG (reference sequence). The length of the CDR3 is 13 residues. CDR3 loop: CAWSVGLYNEQFF. The CDR3 coding sequence is TGTGCCTGGAGTGTAGGCCTCTACAATGAGCAGTTCTTC.

This clonotype was observed at least ten times. The rearrangement uses TRBV5-1 and TRBJ1-6, with D perhaps matching TRBD1 (5 bases). Germline V gene sequence: CDR1 SGHRS, CDR2 YFSETQ. CDR3 length: 14 residues. V lost 4 bases to trimming and J lost 13 bases, with 18 bases between them. The CDR3 region has the DNA TGCGCCAGCAGCCTCGACAGCACTACGTTTCCCCTCCACTTT. It is translated as CASSLDSTTFPLHF.

Ten or more counts support this clonotype. The genes are TRBV4-1 and TRBJ2-7; D is undetermined. The CDR3 runs to 14 residues. Germline values: CDR1 MGHRA, CDR2 YSYEKL. With 5 bases removed from V and 5 bases from J, the gap between germline ends came to 16 bases. CDR3 sequence: CASSNPVRKDEQYF. DNA of the CDR3: TGCGCCAGCAGCAACCCCGTCCGGAAGGACGAGCAGTACTTC.

At least ten counts were recorded for this clonotype. J is TRBJ1-2 and V is TRBV7-9; TRBD1 matches at 8 bases. This CDR3 comprises 15 residues. Germline CDR1 reads SEHNR; CDR2 reads FQNEAQ (reference sequence). The V and J ends lost 8 bases and 1 base, in that order; junction bases with no gene match: 9. CDR3 DNA: TGTGCCAGCGGCCTACAGGGGGAGTTTAACTATGGCTACACCTTC. Encoded protein: CASGLQGEFNYGYTF.

This clonotype appeared many times. This chain connects TRBV27 to TRBJ2-2, with 8 positions matching TRBD2. Germline loops: CDR1 MNHEY, CDR2 SMNVEV (reference sequence). With V trimmed by 6 bases and J by 8 bases, 11 bases remained unmatched. This CDR3 is built from 15 residues. The chain's CDR3 is CASRPNGGVAGELFF. In DNA form, the CDR3 reads TGTGCCAGCAGACCGAACGGGGGGGTGGCGGGGGAGCTGTTTTTT.

There are many counts of this clonotype. This rearrangement joins TRBV5-1 to TRBJ1-6; 9 bases are shared with TRBD1. The ends lost 0 bases at V and 10 bases at J; junction bases unmatched: 5. The length of the CDR3 is 15 residues. Per germline, CDR1 SGHRS and CDR2 YFSETQ. CDR3 sequence: CASSLAGTGQSPLHF. As DNA, the CDR3 is TGCGCCAGCAGCTTGGCGGGGACAGGGCAATCACCCCTCCACTTT.

This clonotype was seen a handful of times. The rearrangement uses TRBV12-3 or TRBV12-4 and TRBJ1-6; D ambiguous. The CDR3 totals 14 residues. The ends were cut back, 3 bases at V and 7 bases at J, with 10 bases in the middle. As DNA, the CDR3 is TGTGCCAGCAGTTTCCGGTTGATGAATTCACCCCTCCACTTT. It is translated as CASSFRLMNSPLHF.

This clonotype was observed many times. The chain couples TRBV20-1 to TRBJ2-5; TRBD2 agrees at 9 bases. From germline, CDR1 is DFQATT and CDR2 SNEGSKA (reference sequence). V was clipped by 6 bases and J by 4 bases; unmatched bases: 9. The CDR3 contains 14 residues. The CDR3, as DNA: TGCAGTGCGCCGATAGCGGGAGAGGCAGAGACCCAGTACTTC. Residues: CSAPIAGEAETQYF.

This clonotype was picked up many times. The V gene is TRBV29-1, the J gene TRBJ2-3, with D unclear. CDR1 and CDR2 from the germline V gene are SQVTM and ANQGSEA. The CDR3 covers 13 residues. Trimming cost V 5 bases and J 0 bases, with 9 bases left between them. CDR3 in DNA: TGCAGCGTTAGGGAATTCAGCACAGATACGCAGTATTTT. It translates to CSVREFSTDTQYF.

This clonotype was recorded at least ten times. The chain links TRBV6-5 to TRBJ2-1; 7 positions agree with TRBD2. V shed 0 bases, J shed 5 bases, and the junction held 7 bases outside the gene matches. CDR1 MNHEY and CDR2 SVGAGI come from the germline V gene. The CDR3 runs to 16 residues. The CDR3 protein is CASSYSRASGNNEQFF. The CDR3 region has the DNA TGTGCCAGCAGTTACTCGAGGGCTAGCGGTAACAATGAGCAGTTCTTC.

This clonotype was found many times. This chain connects TRBV12-3 or TRBV12-4 to TRBJ2-6; D call uncertain. The CDR3 length is 14 residues. The V and J ends lost 4 bases and 3 bases respectively, with 7 bases between them. The CDR3 loop reads CASSSQSGANVLTF. The CDR3 bases are TGTGCCAGCAGTTCCCAGAGTGGGGCCAACGTCCTGACTTTC.